This record covers a single T cell receptor beta chain. The repertoire was sequenced with immunoSEQ multiplex PCR; TCRdb's copy has only in-frame clones and lacks some. The sample consists of approximately 75,000 clones, approximately 82% of them appearing once. J lost 9 bases, V lost 3 bases, and 5 bases had no gene match. In germline, CDR1 is LNHDA, CDR2 SQIVND (reference sequence). This CDR3 has 16 residues. This sample stems from a study of blood T cell repertoires in COVID-19. Study-level information: The analysed material was cDNA or gDNA that came from T cells, B-cell-depleted T cells, or PBMCs.

The receptor comes from a woman of 80 years or more with acute or convalescent COVID-19. Sequenced: peripheral blood. This chain connects TRBV19 to TRBJ2-1, with TRBD2 identical over 16 bases. CDR3 DNA: TGTGCCAGTAGTATGGGACTAGCGGGAGGGCTCGTTGAGCAGTTCTTC. Translating gives CASSMGLAGGLVEQFF.